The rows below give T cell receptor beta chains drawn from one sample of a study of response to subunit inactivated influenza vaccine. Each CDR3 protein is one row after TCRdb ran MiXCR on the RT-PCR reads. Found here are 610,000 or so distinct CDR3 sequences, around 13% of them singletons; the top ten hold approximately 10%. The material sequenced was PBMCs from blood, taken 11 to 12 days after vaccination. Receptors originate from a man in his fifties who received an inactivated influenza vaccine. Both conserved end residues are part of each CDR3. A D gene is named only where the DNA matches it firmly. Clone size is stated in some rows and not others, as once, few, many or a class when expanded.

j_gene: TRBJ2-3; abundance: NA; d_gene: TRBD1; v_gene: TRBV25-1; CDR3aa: CASSEPQQGRADTQYF; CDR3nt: TGTGCCAGCAGTGAACCCCAACAGGGGCGAGCAGATACGCAGTATTTT
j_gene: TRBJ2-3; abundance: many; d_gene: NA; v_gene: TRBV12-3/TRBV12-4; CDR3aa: CASSPHLRTDTQYF; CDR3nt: TGTGCCAGCAGTCCTCATTTGCGCACAGATACGCAGTATTTT
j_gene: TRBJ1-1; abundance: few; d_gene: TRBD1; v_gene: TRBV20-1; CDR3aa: CSAPDRWLNTEAFF; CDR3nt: TGCAGTGCTCCGGACAGGTGGTTGAACACTGAAGCTTTCTTT
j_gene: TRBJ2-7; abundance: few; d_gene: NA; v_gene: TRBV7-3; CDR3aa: CASSLRRSELNYEQYF; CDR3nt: TGTGCCAGCAGCTTAAGGAGGAGCGAGCTAAACTACGAGCAGTACTTC
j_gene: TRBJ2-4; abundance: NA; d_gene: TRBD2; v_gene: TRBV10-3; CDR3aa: CAISEQSAGVTKNIQYF; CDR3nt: TGTGCCATCAGTGAGCAATCAGCGGGAGTTACCAAAAACATTCAGTACTTC
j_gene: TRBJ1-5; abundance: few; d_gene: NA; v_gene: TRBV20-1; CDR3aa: CSASSRNSNQPQHF; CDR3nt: TGCAGTGCTAGTTCCAGAAATAGCAATCAGCCCCAGCATTTT
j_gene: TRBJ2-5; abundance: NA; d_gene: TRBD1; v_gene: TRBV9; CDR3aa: CASTHGQGARETQYF; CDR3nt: TGTGCCAGCACCCACGGACAGGGGGCGAGGGAGACCCAGTACTTC
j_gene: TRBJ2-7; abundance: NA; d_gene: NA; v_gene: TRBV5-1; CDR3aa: CASSPQGPSSYEQYF; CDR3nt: TGCGCCAGCAGCCCACAGGGTCCGAGCTCCTACGAGCAGTACTTC
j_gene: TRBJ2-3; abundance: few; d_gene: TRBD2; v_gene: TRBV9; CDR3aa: CASSVQAGGSQDTQYF; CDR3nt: TGTGCCAGCAGCGTACAAGCGGGAGGATCGCAAGATACGCAGTATTTT
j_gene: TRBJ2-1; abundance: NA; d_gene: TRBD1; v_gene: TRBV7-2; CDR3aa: CASTTRGEQFF; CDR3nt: TGTGCCAGCACTACCAGGGGGGAGCAGTTCTTC
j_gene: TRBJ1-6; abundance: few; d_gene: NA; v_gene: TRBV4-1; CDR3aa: CASSPSERGGSPLHF; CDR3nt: TGCGCCAGCAGCCCCTCGGAGAGGGGTGGATCACCCCTCCACTTT
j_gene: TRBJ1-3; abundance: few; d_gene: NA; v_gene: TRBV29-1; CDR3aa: CSAGEFGNTIYF; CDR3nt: TGCAGTGCTGGGGAGTTTGGAAACACCATATATTTT
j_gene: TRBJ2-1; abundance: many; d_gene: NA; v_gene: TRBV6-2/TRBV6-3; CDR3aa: CASSSFRVGDYYNEQFF; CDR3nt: TGTGCCAGCAGCTCCTTTAGAGTGGGGGATTACTACAATGAGCAGTTCTTC
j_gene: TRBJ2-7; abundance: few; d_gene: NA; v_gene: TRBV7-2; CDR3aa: CASSQIKEQYF; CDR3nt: TGTGCCAGCAGCCAAATAAAGGAGCAGTACTTC
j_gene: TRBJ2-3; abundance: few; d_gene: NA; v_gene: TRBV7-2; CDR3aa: CASSLLLAATDTQYF; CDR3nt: TGTGCCAGCAGCTTACTGCTAGCTGCCACAGATACGCAGTATTTT
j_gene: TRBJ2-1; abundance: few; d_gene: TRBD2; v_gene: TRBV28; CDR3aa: CASSFAGGKNNEQFF; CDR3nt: TGTGCCAGCAGTTTTGCGGGAGGGAAAAACAATGAGCAGTTCTTC
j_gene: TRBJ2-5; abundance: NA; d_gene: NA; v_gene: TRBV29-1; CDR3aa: CSVELGGIGETQYF; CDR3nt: TGCAGCGTTGAATTGGGTGGGATAGGAGAGACCCAGTACTTC
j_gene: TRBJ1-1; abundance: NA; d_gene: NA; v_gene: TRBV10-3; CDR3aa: CAISDSARGSMNTEAFF; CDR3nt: TGTGCCATCAGTGATTCGGCCCGGGGAAGCATGAACACTGAAGCTTTCTTT
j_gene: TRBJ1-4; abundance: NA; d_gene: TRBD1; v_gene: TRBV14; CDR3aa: CASSRENDREGEKLFF; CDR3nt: TGTGCCAGCAGCCGAGAAAATGACAGGGAAGGGGAAAAACTGTTTTTT
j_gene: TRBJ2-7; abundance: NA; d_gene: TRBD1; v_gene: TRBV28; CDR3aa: CASSPLKGARYEQYF; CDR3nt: TGTGCCAGCAGTCCTCTAAAGGGGGCGCGGTACGAGCAGTACTTC
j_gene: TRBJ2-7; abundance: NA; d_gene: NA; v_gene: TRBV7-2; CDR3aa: CASSSPQGGLPYEQYF; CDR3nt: TGTGCCAGCAGCTCGCCACAGGGGGGGCTTCCCTACGAGCAGTACTTC
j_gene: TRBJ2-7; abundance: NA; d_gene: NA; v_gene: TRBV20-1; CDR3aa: CSAFGLATLSYEQYF; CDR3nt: TGCAGTGCTTTTGGCCTAGCCACCCTCTCCTACGAGCAGTACTTC
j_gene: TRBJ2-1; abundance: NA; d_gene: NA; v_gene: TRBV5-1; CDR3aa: CASSLLSGRGLDEQFF; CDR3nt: TGCGCCAGCAGCTTGTTGAGCGGCCGAGGTTTGGATGAGCAGTTCTTC
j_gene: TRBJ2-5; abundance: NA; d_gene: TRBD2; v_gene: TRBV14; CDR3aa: CASSPRTSRETQYF; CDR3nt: TGTGCCAGCAGCCCTCGGACTAGCAGAGAGACCCAGTACTTC
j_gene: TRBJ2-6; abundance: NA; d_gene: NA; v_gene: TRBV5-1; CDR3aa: CASSFSAGHGANVLTF; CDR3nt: TGCGCCAGCAGCTTTAGCGCGGGGCATGGGGCCAACGTCCTGACTTTC
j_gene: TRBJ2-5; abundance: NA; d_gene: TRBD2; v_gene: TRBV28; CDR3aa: CASSRPGLAGQETQYF; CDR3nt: TGTGCCAGCAGTCGTCCGGGACTAGCGGGGCAAGAGACCCAGTACTTC
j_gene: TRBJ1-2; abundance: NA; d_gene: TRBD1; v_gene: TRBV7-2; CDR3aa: CASSSQGEYGYTF; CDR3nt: TGTGCCAGCAGCTCCCAGGGGGAGTATGGCTACACCTTC
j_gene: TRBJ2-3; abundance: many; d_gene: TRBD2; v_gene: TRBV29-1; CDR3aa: CSAIRGLAPDTQYF; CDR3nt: TGCAGCGCTATCAGGGGACTAGCGCCAGATACGCAGTATTTT
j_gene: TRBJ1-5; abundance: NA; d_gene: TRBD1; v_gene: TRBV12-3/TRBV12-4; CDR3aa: CASSFNRGQPQHF; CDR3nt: TGTGCCAGCAGTTTCAACAGGGGTCAGCCCCAGCATTTT
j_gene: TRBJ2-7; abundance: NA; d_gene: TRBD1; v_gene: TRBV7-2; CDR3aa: CASSLDRGTFYEQYF; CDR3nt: TGTGCCAGCAGCTTAGACAGGGGAACCTTCTACGAGCAGTACTTC
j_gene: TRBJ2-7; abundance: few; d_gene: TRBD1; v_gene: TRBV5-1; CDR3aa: CASKNGQEISYEQYF; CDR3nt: TGCGCCAGCAAGAATGGACAGGAGATTTCCTACGAGCAGTACTTC
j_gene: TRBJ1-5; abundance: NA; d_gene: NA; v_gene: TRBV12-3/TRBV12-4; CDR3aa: CASSLLFQPQHF; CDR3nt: TGTGCCAGCAGTTTATTGTTCCAGCCCCAGCATTTT
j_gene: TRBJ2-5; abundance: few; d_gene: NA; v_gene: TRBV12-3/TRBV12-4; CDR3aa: CASAQGPETQYF; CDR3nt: TGTGCCAGCGCCCAGGGGCCAGAGACCCAGTACTTC
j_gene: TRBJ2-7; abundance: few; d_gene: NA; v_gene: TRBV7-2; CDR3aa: CASSLALLGGSSYEQYF; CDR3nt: TGTGCCAGCAGCTTAGCGCTGCTAGGGGGAAGCTCCTACGAGCAGTACTTC
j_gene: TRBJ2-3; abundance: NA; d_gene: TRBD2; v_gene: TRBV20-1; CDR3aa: CSAIFSAGGRDTQYF; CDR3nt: TGCAGTGCTATTTTTTCAGCGGGAGGGCGGGATACGCAGTATTTT
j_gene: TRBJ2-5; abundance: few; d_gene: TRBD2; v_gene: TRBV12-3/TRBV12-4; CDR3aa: CASSLSVGGRASETQYF; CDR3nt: TGTGCCAGCAGTTTAAGTGTCGGCGGGAGGGCCTCGGAGACCCAGTACTTC
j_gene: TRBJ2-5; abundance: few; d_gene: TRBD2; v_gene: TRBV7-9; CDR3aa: CASTVFGASGQETQYF; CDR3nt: TGTGCCAGCACCGTATTTGGTGCTAGCGGGCAAGAGACCCAGTACTTC
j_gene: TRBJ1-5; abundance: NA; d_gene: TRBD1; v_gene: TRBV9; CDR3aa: CASSTRTGGAYSNQPQHF; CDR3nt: TGTGCCAGCAGCACCCGGACAGGGGGGGCTTATAGCAATCAGCCCCAGCATTTT
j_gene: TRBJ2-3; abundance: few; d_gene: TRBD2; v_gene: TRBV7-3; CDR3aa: CASSTGLAGRDTQYF; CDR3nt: TGTGCCAGCAGCACCGGACTAGCGGGAAGAGATACGCAGTATTTT
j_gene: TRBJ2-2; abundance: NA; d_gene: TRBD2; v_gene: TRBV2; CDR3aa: CASSPRGSGGSGELFF; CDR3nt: TGTGCCAGCAGTCCCCGGGGTAGCGGGGGGTCCGGGGAGCTGTTTTTT
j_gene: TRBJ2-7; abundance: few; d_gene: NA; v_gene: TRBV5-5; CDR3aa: CASSPIPLYEQYF; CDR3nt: TGTGCCAGCAGCCCCATCCCTCTTTACGAGCAGTACTTC
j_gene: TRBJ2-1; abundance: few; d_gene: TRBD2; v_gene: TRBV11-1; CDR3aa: CASSLQTSGGAWDEQFF; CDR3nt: TGTGCCAGCAGCTTACAGACTAGCGGGGGCGCCTGGGATGAGCAGTTCTTC
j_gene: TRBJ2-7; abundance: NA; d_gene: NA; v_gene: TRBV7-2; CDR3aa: CASSSRDIPYEQYF; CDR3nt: TGTGCCAGCAGCTCCCGGGACATTCCCTACGAGCAGTACTTC
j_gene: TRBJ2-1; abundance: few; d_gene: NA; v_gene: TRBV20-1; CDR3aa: CSASPGGGNEQFF; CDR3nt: TGCAGTGCTAGCCCTGGGGGAGGCAATGAGCAGTTCTTC
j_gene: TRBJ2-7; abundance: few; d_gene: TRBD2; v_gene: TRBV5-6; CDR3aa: CASTREREVLGEQYF; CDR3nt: TGTGCCAGCACGCGGGAGCGGGAGGTTTTGGGGGAGCAGTACTTC
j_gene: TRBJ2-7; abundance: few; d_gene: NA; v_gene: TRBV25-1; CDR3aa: CASSESGIVGYEQYF; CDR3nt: TGTGCCAGCAGTGAATCAGGGATCGTGGGCTACGAGCAGTACTTC
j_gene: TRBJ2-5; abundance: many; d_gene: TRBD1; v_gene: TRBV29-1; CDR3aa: CSVYRTGWRTQYF; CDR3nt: TGCAGCGTTTATAGGACAGGGTGGCGGACCCAGTACTTC
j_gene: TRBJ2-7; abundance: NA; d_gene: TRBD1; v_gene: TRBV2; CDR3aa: CASTRDRYSYEQYF; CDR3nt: TGTGCCAGCACCAGGGACAGGTACTCCTACGAGCAGTACTTC
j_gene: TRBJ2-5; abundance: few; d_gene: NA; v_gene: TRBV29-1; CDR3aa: CSAPEGVGTQYF; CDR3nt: TGCAGCGCTCCCGAAGGGGTCGGGACCCAGTACTTC
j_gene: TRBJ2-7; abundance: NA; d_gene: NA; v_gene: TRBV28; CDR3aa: CASSSWIRGTSYEQYF; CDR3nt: TGTGCCAGCAGTTCCTGGATCCGAGGAACCTCCTACGAGCAGTACTTC
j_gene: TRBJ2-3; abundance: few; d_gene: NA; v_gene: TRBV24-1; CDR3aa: CATSGWEAGTDTQYF; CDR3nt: TGTGCCACCAGTGGGTGGGAGGCCGGCACAGATACGCAGTATTTT
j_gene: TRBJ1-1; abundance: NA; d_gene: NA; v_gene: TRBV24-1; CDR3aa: CATSRGGNTEAFF; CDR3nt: TGTGCCACCAGTCGGGGGGGGAACACTGAAGCTTTCTTT
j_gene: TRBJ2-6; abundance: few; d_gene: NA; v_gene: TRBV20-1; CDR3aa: CSATPAGSGGANVLTF; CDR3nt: TGCAGTGCTACCCCGGCGGGGTCCGGTGGGGCCAACGTCCTGACTTTC
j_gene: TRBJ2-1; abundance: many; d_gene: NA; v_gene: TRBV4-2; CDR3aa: CASSGGTSSYNEQFF; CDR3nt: TGTGCCAGCAGCGGTGGGACGTCATCCTACAATGAGCAGTTCTTC
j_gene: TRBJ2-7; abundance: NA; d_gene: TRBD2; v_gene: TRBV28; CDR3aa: CASRTGGQSSYEQYF; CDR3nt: TGTGCCAGCAGGACGGGGGGGCAAAGCTCCTACGAGCAGTACTTC
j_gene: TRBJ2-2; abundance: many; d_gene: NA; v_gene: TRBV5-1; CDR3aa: CASSERPLGDTGELFF; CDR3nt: TGCGCCAGCAGCGAAAGACCCCTAGGCGACACCGGGGAGCTGTTTTTT
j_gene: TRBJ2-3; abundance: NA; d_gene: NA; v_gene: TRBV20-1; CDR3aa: CSAPLDFRATQYF; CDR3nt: TGCAGTGCTCCTCTTGACTTTCGTGCTACGCAGTATTTT